The source of this T cell receptor beta chain is a study of OX40 agonist ivuxolimab in advanced cancers. This clone was counted a few times. This table comes from immunoSEQ multiplex PCR, and its TCRdb copy is limited to in-frame clones, with some not included. The data contain 77,000 or so clones, just under 80% of them singletons. The sequencing here drew on CD4+ or CD8+ T cells sorted from blood, taken in a trial of the OX40 agonist ivuxolimab. This clonotype was obtained from an adult with an advanced solid tumor such as melanoma, head and neck, liver or kidney cancer.

The CDR3 region has the DNA TGTGCCAGCAGCTGGAGCAAACGCGAGCAGTACTTC. This translates into CASSWSKREQYF. The rearrangement uses TRBV7-2 and TRBJ2-7, with D uncertain. Germline CDR1 is SGHTA and CDR2 is FQGNSA. The CDR3 extends over 12 amino acids. V lost 4 bases to trimming and J lost 6 bases, with 10 bases between them.